The source of this TCR beta chain is a study of cytomegalovirus exposure and HLA in healthy donors. For the study at large: Genetic ancestry analysis placed approximately 79% of the 300 to 400 donors that were genotyped in the Caucasian-associated cluster.

A word on this clone: What it recognizes is unknown.

Use of 60 Vbeta and 13 Jbeta primers characterized the PCR. Clones were read by immunoSEQ multiplex PCR, and TCRdb kept only the in-frame ones, dropping some. The table shows more than 95,000 clones, with 70% to 80% occurring only once. Study results and limitations: Later analysis demonstrated an association between a missense DCLRE1C variant and TCR beta V- and J-gene trimming. Listed as cytomegalovirus-associated were about 160 TCR beta chains. Indistinguishability led to the exclusion of some V segments, TRBV6-2 and TRBV6-3 included.

V gave up 4 bases and J gave up 2 bases; unmatched junction bases: 1. CDR1 and CDR2 from the germline V gene are MNHEY and SVGAGI. CDR3 length: 14 amino acids. Sample: PBMCs. The V call is TRBV6-5, the J call TRBJ1-5; the match to TRBD1 covers 8 bases. This clonotype was obtained from a man aged 45 to 65 in good health and CMV-seronegative. The CDR3 coding sequence is TGTGCCAGCAGTTCGGACAGGGGCAATCAGCCCCAGCATTTT. Translated, it gives CASSSDRGNQPQHF.